A selection of T cell receptor beta chains follows, all from one sample in a study of cytomegalovirus exposure and HLA in healthy donors. The repertoire was sequenced with immunoSEQ multiplex PCR; TCRdb's copy has only in-frame clones and lacks some. Here the sample spans around 150,000 clones, around three quarters being singletons. Source material: PBMCs. The receptors were sampled from a young man in good health. Both conserved end residues are part of each CDR3. Each record gives: clone size, J gene, V gene, D gene, CDR3 protein, CDR3 DNA. A D gene is named only where the DNA matches it firmly. A row's size may be missing; if present it is once, few, many or a size class.

abundance: NA; j_gene: TRBJ1-2; v_gene: TRBV6-6; d_gene: NA; CDR3aa: CASSWGRSDGYTF; CDR3nt: TGTGCCAGCAGTTGGGGCAGGTCAGATGGCTACACCTTC
abundance: NA; j_gene: TRBJ1-1; v_gene: TRBV7-3; d_gene: NA; CDR3aa: CASSLSGDEAFF; CDR3nt: TGTGCCAGCAGCTTAAGTGGAGATGAAGCTTTCTTT
abundance: NA; j_gene: TRBJ1-1; v_gene: TRBV7-9; d_gene: TRBD1; CDR3aa: CSSSLVGQGPTEAFF; CDR3nt: TGTTCCAGCAGCTTAGTTGGACAGGGGCCCACTGAAGCTTTCTTT
abundance: NA; j_gene: TRBJ2-3; v_gene: TRBV27; d_gene: TRBD2; CDR3aa: CASSLLMGGGRVDTQYF; CDR3nt: TGTGCCAGCAGTTTACTCATGGGGGGCGGGAGGGTAGATACGCAGTATTTT
abundance: NA; j_gene: TRBJ2-1; v_gene: TRBV27; d_gene: TRBD2; CDR3aa: CASSLVAGGYNEQFF; CDR3nt: TGTGCCAGCAGTTTGGTAGCGGGAGGGTACAATGAGCAGTTCTTC
abundance: NA; j_gene: TRBJ2-7; v_gene: TRBV7-9; d_gene: TRBD1; CDR3aa: CASSSGQGSLYEQYF; CDR3nt: TGTGCCAGCAGCTCTGGACAGGGTTCGCTCTACGAGCAGTACTTC
abundance: NA; j_gene: TRBJ1-5; v_gene: TRBV4-1; d_gene: NA; CDR3aa: CASSQGAASNQPQHF; CDR3nt: TGCGCCAGCAGCCAAGGGGCCGCTAGCAATCAGCCCCAGCATTTT
abundance: NA; j_gene: TRBJ2-5; v_gene: TRBV9; d_gene: NA; CDR3aa: CASSVGPGGRETQYF; CDR3nt: TGTGCCAGCAGCGTAGGTCCAGGGGGGAGGGAGACCCAGTACTTC
abundance: NA; j_gene: TRBJ2-7; v_gene: TRBV6-1; d_gene: NA; CDR3aa: CASSEGARVGRGKGQYF; CDR3nt: TGTGCCAGCAGTGAAGGGGCCAGAGTGGGCAGGGGAAAGGGGCAGTACTTC
abundance: once; j_gene: TRBJ2-1; v_gene: TRBV9; d_gene: TRBD2; CDR3aa: CASSLSGGSTYNEQFF; CDR3nt: TGTGCCAGCAGCCTCTCGGGCGGGAGTACCTACAATGAGCAGTTCTTC
abundance: NA; j_gene: TRBJ2-7; v_gene: TRBV6-5; d_gene: NA; CDR3aa: CASSYPRRQLSEQYF; CDR3nt: TGTGCCAGCAGTTACCCCCGTAGACAGCTTAGCGAGCAGTACTTC
abundance: NA; j_gene: TRBJ2-7; v_gene: TRBV27; d_gene: TRBD1; CDR3aa: CARKTGSEQYF; CDR3nt: TGTGCCAGGAAGACAGGGAGCGAGCAGTACTTC
abundance: once; j_gene: TRBJ2-7; v_gene: TRBV19; d_gene: TRBD2; CDR3aa: CASRGVSREFVYEQYF; CDR3nt: TGTGCCAGTAGGGGGGTCTCGCGGGAGTTTGTCTACGAGCAGTACTTC
abundance: few; j_gene: TRBJ2-5; v_gene: TRBV15; d_gene: NA; CDR3aa: CATSSLQGRETQYF; CDR3nt: TGTGCCACCAGCAGCCTACAGGGAAGGGAGACCCAGTACTTC
abundance: few; j_gene: TRBJ2-3; v_gene: TRBV6-5; d_gene: TRBD2; CDR3aa: CASSSRSGGGDTQYF; CDR3nt: TGTGCCAGCAGTTCACGGTCGGGAGGAGGGGATACGCAGTATTTT
abundance: NA; j_gene: TRBJ2-3; v_gene: TRBV5-6; d_gene: NA; CDR3aa: CASSFVGRGADTQYF; CDR3nt: TGTGCCAGCAGCTTTGTGGGCCGCGGGGCAGATACGCAGTATTTT
abundance: NA; j_gene: TRBJ2-1; v_gene: TRBV9; d_gene: TRBD2; CDR3aa: CASTETSGTYNEQFF; CDR3nt: TGTGCCAGCACGGAGACTAGCGGGACTTACAATGAGCAGTTCTTC
abundance: NA; j_gene: TRBJ2-7; v_gene: TRBV7-8; d_gene: NA; CDR3aa: CASSLGVTNSYEQYF; CDR3nt: TGTGCCAGCAGCCTAGGGGTGACTAACTCCTACGAGCAGTACTTC
abundance: NA; j_gene: TRBJ1-3; v_gene: TRBV6-5; d_gene: TRBD1; CDR3aa: CASRLDRGGNTIYF; CDR3nt: TGTGCCAGCAGATTAGACAGGGGGGGAAACACCATATATTTT
abundance: once; j_gene: TRBJ1-5; v_gene: TRBV7-6; d_gene: NA; CDR3aa: CASSPRSGSSNQPQHF; CDR3nt: TGTGCCAGCAGCCCGCGGTCCGGCAGTAGCAATCAGCCCCAGCATTTT
abundance: NA; j_gene: TRBJ1-2; v_gene: TRBV7-3; d_gene: NA; CDR3aa: CASSSGVGYGYTF; CDR3nt: TGTGCCAGCAGCTCCGGGGTGGGCTATGGCTACACCTTC
abundance: once; j_gene: TRBJ2-7; v_gene: TRBV29-1; d_gene: NA; CDR3aa: CSVGDQEQYF; CDR3nt: TGCAGCGTTGGAGATCAGGAGCAGTACTTC
abundance: few; j_gene: TRBJ1-2; v_gene: TRBV4-2; d_gene: TRBD1; CDR3aa: CASSAGQGGYGYTF; CDR3nt: TGTGCCAGCAGCGCCGGACAGGGAGGGTATGGCTACACCTTC
abundance: NA; j_gene: TRBJ2-7; v_gene: TRBV28; d_gene: TRBD2; CDR3aa: CASSSPGLAGAYEQYF; CDR3nt: TGTGCCAGCAGTTCCCCCGGACTAGCGGGGGCTTACGAGCAGTACTTC
abundance: NA; j_gene: TRBJ1-2; v_gene: TRBV9; d_gene: NA; CDR3aa: CASSVDPDRTYGYTF; CDR3nt: TGTGCCAGCAGCGTAGATCCCGACAGGACCTACGGCTACACCTTC
abundance: NA; j_gene: TRBJ2-2; v_gene: TRBV19; d_gene: NA; CDR3aa: CASIGGGELFF; CDR3nt: TGTGCCAGTATTGGCGGGGGGGAGCTGTTTTTT
abundance: NA; j_gene: TRBJ2-7; v_gene: TRBV27; d_gene: TRBD1; CDR3aa: CASSMRGTGGYEQYF; CDR3nt: TGTGCCAGCAGTATGAGAGGGACAGGGGGCTACGAGCAGTACTTC
abundance: NA; j_gene: TRBJ2-1; v_gene: TRBV7-2; d_gene: TRBD2; CDR3aa: CASSLEVRRLAVYNEQFF; CDR3nt: TGTGCCAGCAGCTTAGAAGTTCGGAGACTAGCGGTCTACAATGAGCAGTTCTTC
abundance: few; j_gene: TRBJ2-5; v_gene: TRBV28; d_gene: TRBD1; CDR3aa: CASSFSTGAQETQYF; CDR3nt: TGTGCCAGCAGTTTCTCGACAGGGGCCCAAGAGACCCAGTACTTC
abundance: NA; j_gene: TRBJ1-1; v_gene: TRBV7-9; d_gene: TRBD1; CDR3aa: CASSSGQLNTEAFF; CDR3nt: TGTGCCAGCAGCTCGGGACAGCTGAACACTGAAGCTTTCTTT
abundance: few; j_gene: TRBJ2-7; v_gene: TRBV18; d_gene: NA; CDR3aa: CASSPGASGEQYF; CDR3nt: TGTGCCAGCTCACCTGGGGCCAGTGGCGAGCAGTACTTC
abundance: few; j_gene: TRBJ2-5; v_gene: TRBV2; d_gene: TRBD2; CDR3aa: CASSSLGGGGETQYF; CDR3nt: TGTGCCAGCAGTTCCCTTGGGGGGGGAGGAGAGACCCAGTACTTC
abundance: NA; j_gene: TRBJ2-3; v_gene: TRBV18; d_gene: NA; CDR3aa: CASSPVRGRPLAGTYASTDTQYF; CDR3nt: TGTGCCAGCTCACCTGTGAGGGGGCGCCCCTTAGCGGGAACCTATGCTAGCACAGATACGCAGTATTTT
abundance: NA; j_gene: TRBJ2-3; v_gene: TRBV4-3; d_gene: TRBD1; CDR3aa: CASSLGTGEMGTQYF; CDR3nt: TGCGCCAGCAGCCTCGGGACAGGGGAGATGGGTACGCAGTATTTT
abundance: NA; j_gene: TRBJ2-1; v_gene: TRBV4-3; d_gene: NA; CDR3aa: CASSQEYTTNEQFF; CDR3nt: TGCGCCAGCAGCCAAGAATACACCACAAATGAGCAGTTCTTC
abundance: NA; j_gene: TRBJ2-1; v_gene: TRBV28; d_gene: TRBD2; CDR3aa: CASSSGTSGNVYNEQFF; CDR3nt: TGTGCCAGCAGTAGCGGGACTAGCGGGAACGTCTACAATGAGCAGTTCTTC
abundance: few; j_gene: TRBJ2-3; v_gene: TRBV25-1; d_gene: TRBD2; CDR3aa: CASSASGRRSTDTQYF; CDR3nt: TGTGCCAGCAGTGCCAGCGGGAGAAGGAGCACAGATACGCAGTATTTT
abundance: once; j_gene: TRBJ2-1; v_gene: TRBV15; d_gene: NA; CDR3aa: CATSRGPGVKDNEQFF; CDR3nt: TGTGCCACCAGCAGAGGGCCGGGGGTGAAGGACAATGAGCAGTTCTTC
abundance: NA; j_gene: TRBJ1-5; v_gene: TRBV7-9; d_gene: TRBD1; CDR3aa: CASSSGQGYSNQPQHF; CDR3nt: TGTGCCAGCAGCTCTGGACAGGGATATAGCAATCAGCCCCAGCATTTT
abundance: NA; j_gene: TRBJ1-6; v_gene: TRBV7-2; d_gene: TRBD1; CDR3aa: CASSLRGLSSYNSPLHF; CDR3nt: TGTGCCAGCAGCTTGAGGGGGCTTAGCTCCTATAATTCACCCCTCCACTTT
abundance: NA; j_gene: TRBJ1-1; v_gene: TRBV5-4; d_gene: NA; CDR3aa: CASSLVAPAGGNTEAFF; CDR3nt: TGTGCCAGCAGCTTGGTGGCCCCGGCGGGGGGGAACACTGAAGCTTTCTTT
abundance: NA; j_gene: TRBJ2-7; v_gene: TRBV9; d_gene: TRBD1; CDR3aa: CASSVGRRQGSTEQYF; CDR3nt: TGTGCCAGCAGCGTAGGGAGACGACAGGGCTCCACGGAGCAGTACTTC
abundance: few; j_gene: TRBJ2-3; v_gene: TRBV28; d_gene: NA; CDR3aa: CASTYRGGSTDTQYF; CDR3nt: TGTGCCAGCACTTATAGGGGGGGAAGCACAGATACGCAGTATTTT
abundance: NA; j_gene: TRBJ2-7; v_gene: TRBV6-1; d_gene: TRBD2; CDR3aa: CASSEVLGVAGKYEQYF; CDR3nt: TGTGCCAGCAGTGAAGTTCTCGGGGTAGCGGGAAAATACGAGCAGTACTTC
abundance: NA; j_gene: TRBJ2-7; v_gene: TRBV5-1; d_gene: TRBD1; CDR3aa: CASSRGQVGPLEQYF; CDR3nt: TGCGCCAGCAGCAGGGGACAGGTGGGCCCCCTCGAGCAGTACTTC
abundance: NA; j_gene: TRBJ1-5; v_gene: TRBV7-9; d_gene: NA; CDR3aa: CASSWVEDQPQHF; CDR3nt: TGTGCCAGCAGCTGGGTGGAGGATCAGCCCCAGCATTTT
abundance: NA; j_gene: TRBJ2-1; v_gene: TRBV30; d_gene: NA; CDR3aa: CAFPRTWGSNEQFF; CDR3nt: TGTGCCTTCCCCCGGACTTGGGGATCCAATGAGCAGTTCTTC
abundance: NA; j_gene: TRBJ1-1; v_gene: TRBV5-8; d_gene: NA; CDR3aa: CASRPRGSEAFF; CDR3nt: TGTGCCAGCAGGCCAAGGGGATCTGAAGCTTTCTTT
abundance: NA; j_gene: TRBJ2-3; v_gene: TRBV7-2; d_gene: TRBD2; CDR3aa: CASSPGLATDTQYF; CDR3nt: TGTGCCAGCAGCCCGGGACTAGCCACAGATACGCAGTATTTT
abundance: few; j_gene: TRBJ1-2; v_gene: TRBV20-1; d_gene: NA; CDR3aa: CSAGGLYGYTF; CDR3nt: TGCAGTGCTGGGGGACTGTATGGCTACACCTTC
abundance: once; j_gene: TRBJ2-7; v_gene: TRBV25-1; d_gene: TRBD2; CDR3aa: CASSEKNSGSPLLEQYF; CDR3nt: TGTGCCAGCAGTGAAAAAAATAGCGGGAGCCCCCTCCTCGAGCAGTACTTC
abundance: NA; j_gene: TRBJ2-1; v_gene: TRBV7-2; d_gene: TRBD2; CDR3aa: CASSLSPLAGGWNEQFF; CDR3nt: TGTGCCAGCAGCTTATCACCCTTAGCGGGAGGATGGAATGAGCAGTTCTTC
abundance: NA; j_gene: TRBJ1-5; v_gene: TRBV28; d_gene: NA; CDR3aa: CASSLGGGNQPQHF; CDR3nt: TGTGCCAGCAGTTTAGGGGGGGGAAATCAGCCCCAGCATTTT
abundance: NA; j_gene: TRBJ1-2; v_gene: TRBV6-1; d_gene: TRBD1; CDR3aa: CASSEVTGERYGYTF; CDR3nt: TGTGCCAGCAGTGAAGTTACAGGGGAACGCTATGGCTACACCTTC
abundance: NA; j_gene: TRBJ1-1; v_gene: TRBV28; d_gene: NA; CDR3aa: CASSFHPNTEAFF; CDR3nt: TGTGCCAGCAGTTTCCATCCGAACACTGAAGCTTTCTTT
abundance: NA; j_gene: TRBJ2-7; v_gene: TRBV30; d_gene: TRBD1; CDR3aa: CAWKSGQNYEQYF; CDR3nt: TGTGCCTGGAAATCGGGACAGAACTACGAGCAGTACTTC
abundance: NA; j_gene: TRBJ2-2; v_gene: TRBV27; d_gene: NA; CDR3aa: CASRLSTGELFF; CDR3nt: TGTGCCAGCAGGCTCAGCACCGGGGAGCTGTTTTTT
abundance: NA; j_gene: TRBJ2-7; v_gene: TRBV7-9; d_gene: NA; CDR3aa: CSSSPLGAGFF; CDR3nt: TGTTCCAGCAGCCCCCTGGGGGCAGGGTTCTTC